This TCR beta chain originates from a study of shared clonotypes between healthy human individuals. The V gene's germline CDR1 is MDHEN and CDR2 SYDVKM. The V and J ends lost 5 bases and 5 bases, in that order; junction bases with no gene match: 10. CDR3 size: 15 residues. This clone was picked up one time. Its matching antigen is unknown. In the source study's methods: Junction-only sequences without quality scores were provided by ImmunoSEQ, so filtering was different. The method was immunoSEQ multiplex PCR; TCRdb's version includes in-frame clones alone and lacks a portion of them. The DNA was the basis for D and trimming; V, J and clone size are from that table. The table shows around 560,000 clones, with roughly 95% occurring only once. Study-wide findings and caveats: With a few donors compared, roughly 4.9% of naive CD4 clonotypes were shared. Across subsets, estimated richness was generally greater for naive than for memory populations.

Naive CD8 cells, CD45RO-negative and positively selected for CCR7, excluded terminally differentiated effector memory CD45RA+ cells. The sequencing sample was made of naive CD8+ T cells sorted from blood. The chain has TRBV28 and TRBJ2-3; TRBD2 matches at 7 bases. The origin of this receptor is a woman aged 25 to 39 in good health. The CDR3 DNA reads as TGTGCCAGCAGTGTCATAGCGGGCGGGCGAGATACGCAGTATTTT. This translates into CASSVIAGGRDTQYF.